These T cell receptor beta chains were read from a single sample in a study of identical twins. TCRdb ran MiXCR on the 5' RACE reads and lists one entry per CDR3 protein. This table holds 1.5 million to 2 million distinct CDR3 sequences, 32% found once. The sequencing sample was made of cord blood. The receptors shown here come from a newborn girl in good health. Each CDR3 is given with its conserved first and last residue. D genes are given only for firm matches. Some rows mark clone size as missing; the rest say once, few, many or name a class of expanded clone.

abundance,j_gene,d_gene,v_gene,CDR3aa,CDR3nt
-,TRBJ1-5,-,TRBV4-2,CASSQEGRAVPPQHF,TGTGCCAGCAGCCAAGAGGGACGGGCCGTCCCGCCCCAGCATTTT
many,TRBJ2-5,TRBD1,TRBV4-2,CASSREYTGDGGTQYF,TGTGCCAGCAGCCGCGAATATACAGGGGATGGTGGGACCCAGTACTTC
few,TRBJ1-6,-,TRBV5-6,CASSLWRRYKDIPLHF,TGTGCCAGCAGCTTGTGGCGCCGATACAAGGATATACCCCTCCACTTT
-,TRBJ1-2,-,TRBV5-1,CASSPGSHTGNNYGYTF,TGCGCCAGCAGCCCCGGCTCGCATACAGGGAATAACTATGGCTACACCTTC
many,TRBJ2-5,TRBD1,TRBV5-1,CASSTGAFEETQYF,TGCGCCAGCAGCACAGGGGCCTTTGAAGAGACCCAGTACTTC
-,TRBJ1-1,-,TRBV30,CAWSGRGKNTEAFF,TGTGCCTGGAGTGGACGGGGGAAGAACACTGAAGCTTTCTTT
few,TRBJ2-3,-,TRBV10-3,CAISGAGAPTDTQYF,TGTGCCATCAGTGGCGCAGGTGCACCCACAGATACGCAGTATTTT
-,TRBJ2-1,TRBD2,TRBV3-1,CASSKTSGVGEQFF,TGTGCCAGCAGCAAGACTAGCGGAGTTGGGGAGCAGTTCTTC
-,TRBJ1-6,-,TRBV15,CATSRDSGNNSPLHF,TGTGCCACCAGCAGAGATTCGGGGAATAATTCACCCCTCCACTTT
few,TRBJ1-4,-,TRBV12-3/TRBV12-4,CASSLRGTEKLFF,TGTGCCAGCAGTTTAAGGGGTACTGAAAAACTGTTTTTT
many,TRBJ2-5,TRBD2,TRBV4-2,CASSQDGGLADQETQYF,TGTGCCAGCAGCCAAGATGGGGGACTAGCAGATCAAGAGACCCAGTACTTC
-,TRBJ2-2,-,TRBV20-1,CSASDLNTGELFF,TGCAGTGCCAGTGATCTGAACACCGGGGAGCTGTTTTTT
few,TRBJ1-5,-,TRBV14,CASSHGLNIQNQPQHF,TGTGCCAGCAGCCACGGGTTAAACATTCAGAATCAGCCCCAGCATTTT
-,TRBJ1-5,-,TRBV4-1,CASSQKEAGGDQPQHF,TGCGCCAGCAGCCAAAAGGAGGCGGGCGGGGATCAGCCCCAGCATTTT
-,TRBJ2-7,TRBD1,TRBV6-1,CASSEPDRGATEQYF,TGTGCCAGCAGTGAACCAGACAGGGGAGCTACAGAGCAGTACTTC
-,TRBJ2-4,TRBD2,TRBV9,CASSTLAGGLRAKNIQYF,TGTGCCAGCAGCACTCTAGCGGGGGGGCTTAGGGCCAAAAACATTCAGTACTTC
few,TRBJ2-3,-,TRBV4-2,CASSQEGAVGTDTQYF,TGTGCCAGCAGCCAAGAAGGGGCTGTTGGGACAGATACGCAGTATTTT
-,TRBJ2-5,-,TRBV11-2,CASSLRRAEQETQYF,TGTGCCAGCAGCTTACGCCGGGCGGAACAAGAGACCCAGTACTTC
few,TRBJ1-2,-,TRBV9,CASSAQFGISGYGYTF,TGTGCCAGCAGCGCACAGTTTGGCATCTCGGGCTATGGCTACACCTTC
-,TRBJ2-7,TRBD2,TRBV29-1,CSVDRLAGTSYEQYF,TGCAGCGTTGACAGACTAGCGGGGACTTCCTACGAGCAGTACTTC
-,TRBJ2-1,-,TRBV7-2,CASSMTLNEQFF,TGTGCCAGCAGCATGACCCTGAATGAGCAGTTCTTC